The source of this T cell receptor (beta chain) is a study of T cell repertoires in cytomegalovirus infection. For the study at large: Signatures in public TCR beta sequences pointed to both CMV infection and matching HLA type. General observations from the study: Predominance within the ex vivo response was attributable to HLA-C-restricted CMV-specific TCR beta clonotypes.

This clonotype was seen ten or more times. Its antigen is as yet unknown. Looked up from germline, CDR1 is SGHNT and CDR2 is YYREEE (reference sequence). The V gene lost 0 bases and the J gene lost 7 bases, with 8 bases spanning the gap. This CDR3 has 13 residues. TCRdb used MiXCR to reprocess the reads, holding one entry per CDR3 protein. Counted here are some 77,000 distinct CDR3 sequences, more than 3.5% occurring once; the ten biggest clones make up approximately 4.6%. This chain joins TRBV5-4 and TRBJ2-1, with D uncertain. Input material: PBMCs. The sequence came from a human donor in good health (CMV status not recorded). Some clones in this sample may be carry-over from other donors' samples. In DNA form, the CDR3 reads TGTGCCAGCAGCTTGGTATCACGAAATGAGCAGTTCTTC. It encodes CASSLVSRNEQFF.